This TCR beta chain was sequenced for a study of cytomegalovirus exposure and HLA in healthy donors. Regarding the study as a whole: The authors later found most CMV-associated TCR beta chains appeared HLA-restricted.

The PCR had 60 Vbeta and 13 Jbeta primers. Repertoires were generated with immunoSEQ multiplex PCR, while TCRdb's copy carries only in-frame clones and drops some. Altogether about 300,000 clones are present, approximately 90% being singletons, with the ten largest covering roughly 4%. Comment on this clone: Its specificity is unknown.

Sequenced input: PBMCs. The receptor was isolated from a man aged 35-49 years in good health and CMV-seropositive.

The DNA of the CDR3 is TGTGCCAGCAGCCTCCAATCAGGGAACACTGAAGCTTTCTTT. It is translated as CASSLQSGNTEAFF. V gene TRBV7-9 combines with J gene TRBJ1-1; no reliable D call. V was shortened by 5 bases and J by 1 base, with 11 bases between the two germline ends. The CDR3 has 14 amino acids. Germline CDR1 reads SEHNR; CDR2 reads FQNEAQ (reference sequence).